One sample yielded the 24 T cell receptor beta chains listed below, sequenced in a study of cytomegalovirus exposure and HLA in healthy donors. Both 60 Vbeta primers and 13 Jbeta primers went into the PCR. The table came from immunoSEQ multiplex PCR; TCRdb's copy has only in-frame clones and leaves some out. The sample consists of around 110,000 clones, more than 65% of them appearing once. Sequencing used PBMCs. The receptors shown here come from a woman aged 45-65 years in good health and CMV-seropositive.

The CDR3 sequence is CASSLNRGTGELFF. CDR3 coding DNA: TGTGCCAGCAGCTTAAACAGGGGGACCGGGGAGCTGTTTTTT. The chain carries TRBV7-2 and TRBJ2-2; 8 nucleotides match TRBD1. Per germline, CDR1 SGHTA and CDR2 FQGNSA. The CDR3 covers 14 residues. Unmatched junction bases numbered 1, after V lost 2 bases and J lost 5 bases.

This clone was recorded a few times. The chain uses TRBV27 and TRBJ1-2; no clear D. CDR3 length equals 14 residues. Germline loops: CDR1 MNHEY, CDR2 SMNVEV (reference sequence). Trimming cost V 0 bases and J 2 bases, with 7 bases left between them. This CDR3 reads CASSLSRGNYGYTF. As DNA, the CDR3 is TGTGCCAGCAGTTTATCGCGCGGGAACTATGGCTACACCTTC.

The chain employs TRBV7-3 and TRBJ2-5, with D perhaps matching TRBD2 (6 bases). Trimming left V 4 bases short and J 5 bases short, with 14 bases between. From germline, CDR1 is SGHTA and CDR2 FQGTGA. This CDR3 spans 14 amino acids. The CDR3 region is CASSSGGGLETQYF. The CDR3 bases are TGTGCCAGCAGCTCGGGTGGGGGGTTGGAGACCCAGTACTTC.

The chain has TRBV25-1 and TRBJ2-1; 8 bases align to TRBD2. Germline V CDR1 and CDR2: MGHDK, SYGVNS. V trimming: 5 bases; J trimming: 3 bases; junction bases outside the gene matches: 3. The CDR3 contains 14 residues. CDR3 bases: TGTGCCAGCAGTATGAGCGGGGGCTACAATGAGCAGTTCTTC. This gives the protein CASSMSGGYNEQFF.

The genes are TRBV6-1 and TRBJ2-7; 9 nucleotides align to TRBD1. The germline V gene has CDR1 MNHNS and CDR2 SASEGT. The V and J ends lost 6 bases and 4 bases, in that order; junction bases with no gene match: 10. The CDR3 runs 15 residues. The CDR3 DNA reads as TGTGCCAGCAGCCCCCGACGGGGACAGGGTTACGAGCAGTACTTC. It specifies CASSPRRGQGYEQYF.

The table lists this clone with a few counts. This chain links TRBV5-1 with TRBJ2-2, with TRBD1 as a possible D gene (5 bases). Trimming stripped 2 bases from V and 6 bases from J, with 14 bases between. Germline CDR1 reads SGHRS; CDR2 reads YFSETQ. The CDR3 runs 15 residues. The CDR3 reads CASSFQGNSAGELFF. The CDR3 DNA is TGCGCCAGCAGCTTCCAGGGTAATTCGGCCGGGGAGCTGTTTTTT.

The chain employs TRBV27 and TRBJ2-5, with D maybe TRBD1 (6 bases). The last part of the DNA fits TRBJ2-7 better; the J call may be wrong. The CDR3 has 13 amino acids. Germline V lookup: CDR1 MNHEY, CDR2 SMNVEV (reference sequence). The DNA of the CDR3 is TGTGCCAGCAGTGGGGCAGGGGAGAGCGAGCAGTACTTC. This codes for CASSGAGESEQYF.

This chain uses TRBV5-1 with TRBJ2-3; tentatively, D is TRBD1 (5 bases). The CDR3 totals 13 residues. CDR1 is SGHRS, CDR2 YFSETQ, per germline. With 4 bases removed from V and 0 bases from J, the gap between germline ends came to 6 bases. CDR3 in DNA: TGCGCCAGCAGCACAGGTAGCACAGATACGCAGTATTTT. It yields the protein CASSTGSTDTQYF. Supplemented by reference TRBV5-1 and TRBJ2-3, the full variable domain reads KAGVTQTPRYLIKTRGQQVTLSCSPISGHRSVSWYQQTPGQGLQFLFEYFSETQRNKGNFPGRFSGRQFSNSRSEMNVSTLELGDSALYLCASSTGSTDTQYFGPGTRLTVL.

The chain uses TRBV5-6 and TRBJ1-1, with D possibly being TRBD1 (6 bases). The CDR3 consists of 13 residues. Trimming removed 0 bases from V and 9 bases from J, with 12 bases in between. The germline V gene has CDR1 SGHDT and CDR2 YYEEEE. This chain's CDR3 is CASSLERGSKAFF. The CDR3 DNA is TGTGCCAGCAGCTTGGAAAGGGGGAGCAAAGCTTTCTTT.

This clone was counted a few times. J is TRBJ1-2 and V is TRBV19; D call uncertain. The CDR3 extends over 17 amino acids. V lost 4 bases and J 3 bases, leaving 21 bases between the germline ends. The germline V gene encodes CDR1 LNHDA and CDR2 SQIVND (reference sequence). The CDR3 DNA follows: TGTGCCAGTAGTAGTATGGGCATGAGCTTCCTGGACTATGGCTACACCTTC. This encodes CASSSMGMSFLDYGYTF. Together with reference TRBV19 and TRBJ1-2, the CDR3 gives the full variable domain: DGGITQSPKYLFRKEGQNVTLSCEQNLNHDAMYWYRQDPGQGLRLIYYSQIVNDFQKGDIAEGYSVSREKKESFPLTVTSAQKNPTAFYLCASSSMGMSFLDYGYTFGSGTRLTVV.

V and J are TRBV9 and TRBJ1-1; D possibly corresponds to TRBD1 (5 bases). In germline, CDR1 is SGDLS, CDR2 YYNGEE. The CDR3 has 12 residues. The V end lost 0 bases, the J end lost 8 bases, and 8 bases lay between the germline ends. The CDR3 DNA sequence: TGTGCCAGCAGCGTAGGTAAGGGGGAAGCTTTCTTT. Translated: CASSVGKGEAFF. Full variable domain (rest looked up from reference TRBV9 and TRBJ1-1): DSGVTQTPKHLITATGQRVTLRCSPRSGDLSVYWYQQSLDQGLQFLIQYYNGEERAKGNILERFSAQQFPDLHSELNLSSLELGDSALYFCASSVGKGEAFFGQGTRLTVV.

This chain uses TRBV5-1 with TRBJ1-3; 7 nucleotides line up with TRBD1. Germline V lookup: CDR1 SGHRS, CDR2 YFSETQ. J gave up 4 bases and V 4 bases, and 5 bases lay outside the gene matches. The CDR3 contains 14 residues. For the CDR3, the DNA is TGCGCCAGCAGCCCGGGGACAGTCGGAAACACCATATATTTT. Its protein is CASSPGTVGNTIYF.

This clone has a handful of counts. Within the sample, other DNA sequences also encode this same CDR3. CDR3 in amino acids: CASSRQSYGYTF. CDR3 sequence (DNA): TGTGCCAGTAGTAGACAATCCTATGGCTACACCTTC. The chain combines TRBV19 with TRBJ1-2, with no clear D. Germline values: CDR1 LNHDA, CDR2 SQIVND (reference sequence). The CDR3 consists of 12 residues. The V end lost 4 bases, the J end lost 4 bases, and 7 bases lay between the germline ends.

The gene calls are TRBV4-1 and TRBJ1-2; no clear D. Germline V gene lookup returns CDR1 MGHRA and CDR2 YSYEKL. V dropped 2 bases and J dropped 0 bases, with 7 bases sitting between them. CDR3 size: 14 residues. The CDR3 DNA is TGCGCCAGCAGCCAATCCCAGACTAACTATGGCTACACCTTC. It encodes CASSQSQTNYGYTF.

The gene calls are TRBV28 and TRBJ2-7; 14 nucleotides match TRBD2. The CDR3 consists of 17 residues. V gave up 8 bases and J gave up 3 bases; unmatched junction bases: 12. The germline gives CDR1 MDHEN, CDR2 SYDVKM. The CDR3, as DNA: TGTGCCAGCTTGGGACTAGCGGGGGAGTTACGACGCTACGAGCAGTACTTC. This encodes CASLGLAGELRRYEQYF.

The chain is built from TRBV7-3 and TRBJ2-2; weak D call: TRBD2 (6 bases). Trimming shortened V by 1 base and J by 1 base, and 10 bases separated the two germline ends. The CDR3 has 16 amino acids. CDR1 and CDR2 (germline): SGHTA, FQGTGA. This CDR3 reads CASSLMGLQNTGELFF. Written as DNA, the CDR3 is TGTGCCAGCAGCTTAATGGGACTCCAGAACACCGGGGAGCTGTTTTTT.

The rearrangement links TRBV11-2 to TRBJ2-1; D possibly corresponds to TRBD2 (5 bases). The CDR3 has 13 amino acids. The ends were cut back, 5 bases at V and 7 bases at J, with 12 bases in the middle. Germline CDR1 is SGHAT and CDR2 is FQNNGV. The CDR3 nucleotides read TGTGCCAGCAGCCCCTCGAGGAGGAATGAGCAGTTCTTC. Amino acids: CASSPSRRNEQFF.

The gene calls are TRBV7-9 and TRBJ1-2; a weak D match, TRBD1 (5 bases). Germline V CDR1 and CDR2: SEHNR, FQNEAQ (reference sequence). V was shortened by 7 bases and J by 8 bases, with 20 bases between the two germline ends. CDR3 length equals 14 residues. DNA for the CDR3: TGTGCCAGCACCATCAATCGGGGGGTGACGGGCTACACCTTC. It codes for CASTINRGVTGYTF.

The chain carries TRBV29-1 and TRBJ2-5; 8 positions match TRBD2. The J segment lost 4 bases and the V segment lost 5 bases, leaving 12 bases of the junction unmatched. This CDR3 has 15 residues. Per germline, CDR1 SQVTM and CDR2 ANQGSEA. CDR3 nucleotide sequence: TGCAGCGTTTACACCTCGGGAAGCGGGGGAGAGACCCAGTACTTC. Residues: CSVYTSGSGGETQYF.

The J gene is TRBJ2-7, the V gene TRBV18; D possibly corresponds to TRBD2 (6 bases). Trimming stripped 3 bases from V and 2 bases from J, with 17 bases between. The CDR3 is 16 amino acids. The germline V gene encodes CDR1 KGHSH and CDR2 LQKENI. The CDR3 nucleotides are TGTGCCAGCTCACCGGCTTCAGCGGGTAATCCCTACGAGCAGTACTTC. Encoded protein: CASSPASAGNPYEQYF.

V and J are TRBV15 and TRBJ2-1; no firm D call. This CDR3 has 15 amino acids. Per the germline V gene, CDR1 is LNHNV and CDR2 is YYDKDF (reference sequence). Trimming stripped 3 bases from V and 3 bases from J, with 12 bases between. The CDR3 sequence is CATSRAGGFYNEQFF. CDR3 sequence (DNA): TGTGCCACCAGCAGGGCAGGTGGGTTCTACAATGAGCAGTTCTTC.

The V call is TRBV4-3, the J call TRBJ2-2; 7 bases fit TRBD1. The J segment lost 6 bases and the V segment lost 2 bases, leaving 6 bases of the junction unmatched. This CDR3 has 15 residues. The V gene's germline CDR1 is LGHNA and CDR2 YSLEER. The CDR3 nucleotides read TGCGCCAGCAGCCAATCGGGACAGAGGGCCGGGGAGCTGTTTTTT. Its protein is CASSQSGQRAGELFF.

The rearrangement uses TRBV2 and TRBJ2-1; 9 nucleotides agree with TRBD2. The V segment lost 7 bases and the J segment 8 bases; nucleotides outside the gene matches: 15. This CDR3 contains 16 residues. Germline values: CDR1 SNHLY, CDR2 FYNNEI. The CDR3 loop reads CASTEGAGGRDDEQFF. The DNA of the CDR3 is TGTGCCAGCACTGAGGGGGCGGGGGGGCGTGATGATGAGCAGTTCTTC. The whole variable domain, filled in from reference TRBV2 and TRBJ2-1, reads EPEVTQTPSHQVTQMGQEVILRCVPISNHLYFYWYRQILGQKVEFLVSFYNNEISEKSEIFDDQFSVERPDGSNFTLKIRSTKLEDSAMYFCASTEGAGGRDDEQFFGPGTRLTVL.

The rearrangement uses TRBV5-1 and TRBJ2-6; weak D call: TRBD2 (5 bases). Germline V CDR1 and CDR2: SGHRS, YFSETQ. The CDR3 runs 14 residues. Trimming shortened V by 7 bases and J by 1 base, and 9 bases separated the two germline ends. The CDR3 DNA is TGCGCCAGCCGACCGGGGTCTGGGGCCAACGTCCTGACTTTC. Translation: CASRPGSGANVLTF.